A selection of T cell receptor beta chains follows, all from one sample in a study of neurological immune-mediated disorders. One entry per CDR3 protein, called by TCRdb with MiXCR from the 5' RACE reads. The sample lists around 78,000 distinct CDR3 sequences, 15% to 20% occurring once. Specimen: PBMCs. These receptors originate from a woman aged 40 to 50 in good health. Each CDR3 is given with its conserved first and last residue. D genes are given only for firm matches. Part of the rows lack a size; the others show once, few, many or a class for expanded clones.

D: -; J: TRBJ1-2; V: TRBV6-2/TRBV6-3; size: many; CDR3: CASSYRGHYGYTF; DNA: TGTGCCAGCAGTTACAGGGGACACTATGGCTACACCTTC
D: -; J: TRBJ1-6; V: TRBV12-3/TRBV12-4; size: many; CDR3: CASTPSPESNSPLHF; DNA: TGTGCCAGCACCCCTAGCCCAGAGTCAAATTCACCCCTCCACTTT
D: TRBD2; J: TRBJ2-3; V: TRBV4-3; size: many; CDR3: CASSSSLAGGRDTQYF; DNA: TGCGCCAGCAGCTCCTCCCTAGCGGGGGGGAGAGATACGCAGTATTTT
D: TRBD2; J: TRBJ2-5; V: TRBV4-3; size: many; CDR3: CASSPQTSGGETQYF; DNA: TGCGCCAGCAGCCCCCAGACTAGCGGGGGGGAGACCCAGTACTTC
D: -; J: TRBJ1-1; V: TRBV20-1; size: many; CDR3: CSALELERTVSNTEAFF; DNA: TGCAGTGCTTTAGAACTCGAACGGACAGTCTCAAACACTGAAGCTTTCTTT
D: TRBD2; J: TRBJ2-3; V: TRBV20-1; size: -; CDR3: CSATGGFVVGDTQYF; DNA: TGCAGTGCCACGGGAGGGTTTGTCGTAGGAGATACGCAGTATTTT
D: TRBD1; J: TRBJ2-2; V: TRBV10-2; size: many; CDR3: CASGGQPNTGELFF; DNA: TGCGCCAGCGGGGGACAGCCGAACACCGGGGAGCTGTTTTTT
D: -; J: TRBJ1-2; V: TRBV20-1; size: medium-sized; CDR3: CSAQSPFLRGDGYTF; DNA: TGCAGTGCTCAGTCGCCGTTTTTAAGGGGGGATGGCTACACCTTC
D: -; J: TRBJ2-3; V: TRBV24-1; size: few; CDR3: CATSDPIFSSTDTQYF; DNA: TGTGCCACCAGTGATCCGATATTCTCTAGCACAGATACGCAGTATTTT
D: -; J: TRBJ2-2; V: TRBV4-3; size: -; CDR3: CASSQERFGLSGELFF; DNA: TGCGCCAGCAGCCAAGAGAGGTTCGGTCTCTCCGGGGAGCTGTTTTTT
D: TRBD1; J: TRBJ1-1; V: TRBV9; size: many; CDR3: CASSEDRDRNTEAFF; DNA: TGTGCCAGCAGCGAAGACCGGGACAGGAACACTGAAGCTTTCTTT
D: -; J: TRBJ2-5; V: TRBV6-5; size: many; CDR3: CASRASVQETQYF; DNA: TGTGCCAGCAGGGCGTCGGTTCAAGAGACCCAGTACTTC
D: -; J: TRBJ2-1; V: TRBV20-1; size: many; CDR3: CSARGRGSYLLGEQFF; DNA: TGCAGTGCTAGAGGGCGGGGAAGCTACCTACTCGGTGAGCAGTTCTTC
D: -; J: TRBJ2-2; V: TRBV6-5; size: -; CDR3: CASSYSRQAGAGELFF; DNA: TGTGCCAGCAGTTACTCGAGACAGGCAGGTGCCGGGGAGCTGTTTTTT
D: TRBD1; J: TRBJ2-3; V: TRBV28; size: -; CDR3: CTSRRDRGYSDTQYF; DNA: TGTACCAGCAGACGGGACAGGGGCTACTCAGATACGCAGTATTTT
D: -; J: TRBJ2-3; V: TRBV5-1; size: many; CDR3: CASSLVGADTQYF; DNA: TGCGCCAGCAGCTTGGTGGGGGCGGATACGCAGTATTTT
D: -; J: TRBJ2-1; V: TRBV28; size: -; CDR3: CASGTNNEQFF; DNA: TGTGCCAGCGGAACGAACAATGAGCAGTTCTTC
D: -; J: TRBJ1-2; V: TRBV10-3; size: -; CDR3: CAISESRSYSGYTF; DNA: TGTGCCATCAGTGAGTCCAGAAGTTATAGCGGCTACACCTTC
D: -; J: TRBJ1-1; V: TRBV5-1; size: many; CDR3: CASSWTAQGTEAFF; DNA: TGCGCCAGCAGCTGGACCGCTCAGGGCACTGAAGCTTTCTTT
D: TRBD2; J: TRBJ2-2; V: TRBV27; size: many; CDR3: CASSYGGDTGELFF; DNA: TGTGCCAGCAGTTACGGGGGGGACACCGGGGAGCTGTTTTTT